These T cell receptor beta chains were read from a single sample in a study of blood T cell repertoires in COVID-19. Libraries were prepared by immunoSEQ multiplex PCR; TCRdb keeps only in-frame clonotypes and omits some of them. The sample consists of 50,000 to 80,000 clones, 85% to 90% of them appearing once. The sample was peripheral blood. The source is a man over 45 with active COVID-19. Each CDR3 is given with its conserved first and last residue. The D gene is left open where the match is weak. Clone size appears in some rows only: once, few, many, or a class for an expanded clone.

DNA: TGTGCCAGCAGCCAGGCCCTATCCGCGAACACTGAAGCTTTCTTT; CDR3: CASSQALSANTEAFF; V: TRBV5-4; length: 15; size: .; J: TRBJ1-1; D: .
DNA: TGTGCCAGCAGCTTGAGGGGCTCAGAAGAAAAACTGTTTTTT; CDR3: CASSLRGSEEKLFF; V: TRBV5-4; length: 14; size: .; J: TRBJ1-4; D: .
DNA: TGTGCCAGTAGTTGGTCAGGAACCTACGAGCAGTACTTC; CDR3: CASSWSGTYEQYF; V: TRBV19; length: 13; size: .; J: TRBJ2-7; D: .
DNA: TGCGCCAGCAGCGGAGGGACAGGGAGCTCCTATAATTCACCCCTCCACTTT; CDR3: CASSGGTGSSYNSPLHF; V: TRBV5-1; length: 17; size: .; J: TRBJ1-6; D: TRBD1
DNA: TGTGCCAGCAGAGCCAGCGGTTCCCCGGGGGAGCAGTTCTTC; CDR3: CASRASGSPGEQFF; V: TRBV6-5; length: 14; size: .; J: TRBJ2-1; D: .
DNA: TGTGCCAGCAGCTTCGAACTTGCCCAAGAGACCCAGTACTTC; CDR3: CASSFELAQETQYF; V: TRBV5-4; length: 14; size: .; J: TRBJ2-5; D: .
DNA: TGTGCCAGCAGTCCCTCCCGTCACACTGAAGCTTTCTTT; CDR3: CASSPSRHTEAFF; V: TRBV12-3/TRBV12-4; length: 13; size: once; J: TRBJ1-1; D: .
DNA: TGCGCCAGCAGCCCCGCCGGGACTAGCGGGAGTAGGGAGACCCAGTACTTC; CDR3: CASSPAGTSGSRETQYF; V: TRBV5-1; length: 17; size: .; J: TRBJ2-5; D: TRBD2
DNA: TGTGCCAGCAGCTTTAACCGGGGGGGCCGTAACACCGGGGAGCTGTTTTTT; CDR3: CASSFNRGGRNTGELFF; V: TRBV7-2; length: 17; size: .; J: TRBJ2-2; D: TRBD2
DNA: TGTGCCAGCAGTGATCTCGCTGAAGCTTTCTTT; CDR3: CASSDLAEAFF; V: TRBV6-1; length: 11; size: .; J: TRBJ1-1; D: .
DNA: TGCGCCAGCAGCTTTCCAGGGGGTCGCACAGATACGCAGTATTTT; CDR3: CASSFPGGRTDTQYF; V: TRBV5-1; length: 15; size: few; J: TRBJ2-3; D: TRBD1
DNA: TGTGCCAGCAGGGTTGACAGGCGGGCAAACTCTGAAGCTTTCTTT; CDR3: CASRVDRRANSEAFF; V: TRBV5-5; length: 15; size: .; J: TRBJ1-1; D: .
DNA: TGCAGCGTTGTTATGGGCAGCTCTGGGGCCAACGTCCTGACTTTC; CDR3: CSVVMGSSGANVLTF; V: TRBV29-1; length: 15; size: few; J: TRBJ2-6; D: .
DNA: TGTGCCAGCTCACCACTTGACACAAACATCATGAACACTGAAGCTTTCTTT; CDR3: CASSPLDTNIMNTEAFF; V: TRBV18; length: 17; size: once; J: TRBJ1-1; D: .
DNA: TGTGCCACTTGCCCGGGACAGGACGTCTCTGGAAACACCATATATTTT; CDR3: CATCPGQDVSGNTIYF; V: TRBV15; length: 16; size: .; J: TRBJ1-3; D: TRBD1
DNA: TGTGCCAGCAGCTCGGGACAGTTCAATCAGCCCCAGCATTTT; CDR3: CASSSGQFNQPQHF; V: TRBV7-9; length: 14; size: once; J: TRBJ1-5; D: TRBD1
DNA: TGTGCCAGCAGCCAAGGGCACAGACGCTCCTACAATGAGCAGTTCTTC; CDR3: CASSQGHRRSYNEQFF; V: TRBV3-1/TRBV3-2; length: 16; size: .; J: TRBJ2-1; D: .
DNA: TGTGCCAGCAGGGGCAGGGAAACGAACACTGAAGCTTTCTTT; CDR3: CASRGRETNTEAFF; V: TRBV2; length: 14; size: .; J: TRBJ1-1; D: .
DNA: TGTGCCACCAGCAGAGGGGGGGGACAAATGAACACTGAAGCTTTCTTT; CDR3: CATSRGGGQMNTEAFF; V: TRBV15; length: 16; size: .; J: TRBJ1-1; D: .
DNA: TGTGCCAGTAGTATCGGCCTAGCGGGGGGCCAACAGTACTTC; CDR3: CASSIGLAGGQQYF; V: TRBV19; length: 14; size: once; J: TRBJ2-5; D: TRBD2
DNA: TGTGCCAGCAGCTTGGACAGCCATAATGAAAAACTGTTTTTT; CDR3: CASSLDSHNEKLFF; V: TRBV7-9; length: 14; size: few; J: TRBJ1-4; D: .
DNA: TGTGCCAGCAGCCGGGGGGGAGAAAACAGGGGAGGCTATGGCTACACCTTC; CDR3: CASSRGGENRGGYGYTF; V: TRBV5-4; length: 17; size: .; J: TRBJ1-2; D: TRBD1
DNA: TGTGCCAGCAGCTTAGCGTCTAGTGCCGGGGAGCTGTTTTTT; CDR3: CASSLASSAGELFF; V: TRBV7-9; length: 14; size: .; J: TRBJ2-2; D: .
DNA: TGTGCCAGTATTGATAGCGGGAAAGGGGGAGAGACCCAGTACTTC; CDR3: CASIDSGKGGETQYF; V: TRBV19; length: 15; size: .; J: TRBJ2-5; D: TRBD2
DNA: TGTGCCAGCAGCGTGGACAGGGAATGGAATGAGCAGTTCTTC; CDR3: CASSVDREWNEQFF; V: TRBV5-6; length: 14; size: .; J: TRBJ2-1; D: TRBD1
DNA: TGTGCCAGCAGCTTAACGGCGGATTATAAGAACACTGAAGCTTTCTTT; CDR3: CASSLTADYKNTEAFF; V: TRBV7-9; length: 16; size: .; J: TRBJ1-1; D: .